A single T cell receptor (beta chain) is shown here with its context. What it recognizes is unknown. Donors were healthy HIV-negative adults without recently reported acute infections or vaccinations. Trimming left V 3 bases short and J 4 bases short, with 16 bases between. CDR1 and CDR2 (germline): LNHDA, SQIVND (reference sequence). The CDR3 consists of 16 residues. This specimen comes from a study of shared clonotypes between healthy human individuals. In the original analysis: ImmunoSEQ output held junction-only sequences without quality scores, so filtering differed. Assay used: immunoSEQ multiplex PCR; TCRdb lists only in-frame clones, some missing. That table is the source of V, J and clone size, and D and trimming were worked out from the DNA. The sample yields more than 2,000,000 clones, 90% to 95% seen once. Study-level findings and limits: All-four-donor shared clonotypes had higher generation probabilities than non-shared clonotypes did.

The material sequenced was naive CD4+ T cells sorted from blood. Subset here: CD45RA+ positively selected. This sequence was found in a young man in good health. This chain connects TRBV19 to TRBJ1-5; tentatively, D is TRBD1 (5 bases). The CDR3 is CASSIEKGVKNQPQHF. The CDR3 DNA reads TGTGCCAGTAGTATTGAGAAAGGGGTCAAGAATCAGCCCCAGCATTTT.